The clone carrying this T cell receptor (beta chain) was picked up one time. Its antigen is not known. This CDR3 has 16 amino acids. The trim removed 1 base at V and 5 bases at J, leaving 8 bases unmatched. Germline V CDR1 and CDR2: LGHNA, YSLEER. The sample is drawn from a study of radiation and T cells in renal cell carcinoma. General observations from the study: From baseline, blood top tumor clonotypes peaked at 2 weeks post-radiation.

Noted time point: blood 2 weeks post-SBRT. The sample's treatment: 15 Gy SBRT to primary tumor, nephrectomy 4 weeks later. Serial blood draws occurred at baseline and 2 and 4 weeks post-SBRT. Only in-frame clones appear in the TCRdb table, and some are missing; sequencing was by immunoSEQ multiplex PCR. The table has 120,000 or so clones, about four fifths seen once. The clonotype originates from a man aged 45 to 65 with renal cell carcinoma. This chain joins TRBV4-3 and TRBJ2-1; 7 bases agree with TRBD1. The sample consisted of blood, taken from a patient whose treatment included radiotherapy and nephrectomy. CDR3 sequence (DNA): TGCGCCAGCAGCCAAGGATCGACAGGGAGCAACAATGAGCAGTTCTTC. Translated: CASSQGSTGSNNEQFF.